Listed below are T cell receptor beta chains from one sample, sequenced in a study of blood T cell repertoires in COVID-19. Using immunoSEQ multiplex PCR, the repertoire was profiled, and TCRdb retains in-frame clones only, with some absent. The sample has 270,000 or so clones; approximately 84% are singletons. The specimen was PBMCs or T cells enriched from blood (not recorded which). Source of these receptors: a man between 50 and 59 years old who had recovered from COVID-19. Each CDR3 is given without its conserved first and last residue. A D gene is named only where the DNA matches it firmly.

V	length	D	CDR3
TRBV5-6	11	.	ASSSGVNQPQH
TRBV25-1	10	.	ASGRRVAEQY
TRBV7-3	13	.	ASSTTGFPYNEQF
TRBV5-6	13	.	ASSLGASANYEQY
TRBV24-1	15	.	ATSDARTARGKETQY
TRBV19	11	.	ASRSDSTDTQY
TRBV5-5	11	TRBD1	ASRLTGYEKLF
TRBV7-2	9	.	ASSPGVEQY
TRBV9	12	.	ASSAGPDSFEQY
TRBV7-3	12	TRBD1	ASSLTTGVEGYT
TRBV27	14	.	ASRYAGQVYPGELF
TRBV25-1	13	TRBD1	ASSGLTGSGSPLH
TRBV5-4	13	.	ASSPALQYGETQY
TRBV28	15	.	ASSLFALQGGGTEAF
TRBV3-1/TRBV3-2	11	TRBD2	ASRGLGVGEQY
TRBV24-1	15	TRBD2	ATSDPSPAGGYNEQF
TRBV18	12	.	ASSQTATNEKLF
TRBV24-1	14	.	ATSDPRLADTDTQY
TRBV5-1	13	.	ASSLIQGTRETQY
TRBV30	11	.	AWSRIANTEAF
TRBV3-1/TRBV3-2	13	.	ASSQGRDSGNTIY
TRBV28	11	.	ASSLAGKDTQY
TRBV5-1	13	TRBD1	ASSWGQGHTGELF
TRBV6-6	12	TRBD2	ASRDYLHWDTQY
TRBV5-5	16	.	ASSSYTLRGRGSYEQY
TRBV3-1/TRBV3-2	13	TRBD2	ASSPSGTRSNEQF
TRBV30	16	TRBD1	AWNRARDRLTMNTEAF
TRBV9	12	TRBD2	ASSPGLVAYEQY
TRBV5-1	14	.	ASSLDGGPMNTEAF
TRBV5-4	15	TRBD1	ASSSGTGQVYNSPLH
TRBV7-2	11	.	ASSFGRYTEAF
TRBV7-2	14	TRBD1	ASSLTGQSSGNTIY